These 18 T cell receptor beta chains came from one sample sequenced in a study of memory CD4+ T cells and cytomegalovirus serostatus. Produced via immunoSEQ multiplex PCR; TCRdb's table is partial and in-frame only. Altogether about 52,000 clones are present, around 80% being singletons, with the ten largest covering around 1.3%. Single viable CD3+CD4+CD8-CD45RO+ cells were sorted as the memory CD4+ T cells. The source material was memory CD4+ T cells from blood. These receptor sequences come from an adult in good health and CMV-seropositive.

The V and J genes are TRBV11-3 and TRBJ2-1; 9 bases fit TRBD1. The CDR3 has 16 residues. The ends lost 3 bases at V and 0 bases at J; junction bases unmatched: 3. Germline V CDR1 and CDR2: SGHNT, YENEEA. CDR3 coding DNA: TGTGCCAGCAGCTTGGGGACAGGGAGCTCCTACAATGAGCAGTTCTTC. This encodes CASSLGTGSSYNEQFF.

V gene TRBV4-2 combines with J gene TRBJ2-2; 7 bases line up with TRBD2. The germline CDR1 and CDR2 sequences are LGHNA and YNFKEQ. The V gene end was trimmed by 4 bases and the J gene end by 1 base; junction bases not matched to a gene: 3. This CDR3 is built from 15 residues. CDR3 DNA: TGTGCCAGCAGCCGTGGACTAGAGAACACCGGGGAGCTGTTTTTT. Its protein is CASSRGLENTGELFF.

The chain couples TRBV6-1 to TRBJ2-2; TRBD1 aligns across 9 bases. V shed 4 bases and J 6 bases; nucleotides not matched to a gene: 3. CDR3 length equals 14 residues. The germline V gene has CDR1 MNHNS and CDR2 SASEGT. CDR3 DNA sequence: TGTGCCAGCAGTGCACAGGGGGCAGCCGGGGAGCTGTTTTTT. This codes for CASSAQGAAGELFF.

The chain combines TRBV6-1 with TRBJ2-7; the D is unclear. Germline CDR1 and CDR2: MNHNS and SASEGT. V was clipped by 3 bases and J by 3 bases, with 6 bases between them. The CDR3 consists of 12 residues. The CDR3 here is CASSDRFYEQYF. Written as DNA, the CDR3 is TGTGCCAGCAGTGACAGATTCTACGAGCAGTACTTC.

V gene TRBV7-9 combines with J gene TRBJ1-1; the match to TRBD1 covers 7 bases. V shed 6 bases, J shed 5 bases, and the junction held 18 bases outside the gene matches. CDR3 length: 17 residues. Germline CDR1 and CDR2: SEHNR and FQNEAQ (reference sequence). The CDR3 nucleotides are TGTGCCAGCAGGTTATTAGGACTTAGACAGGGAGGAACTGAAGCTTTCTTT. It specifies CASRLLGLRQGGTEAFF.

The rearrangement joins TRBV9 to TRBJ2-5; 11 nucleotides agree with TRBD2. The length of the CDR3 is 16 residues. Germline trimming cut 4 bases from V and 1 base from J; bases unmatched to any gene: 6. In germline, CDR1 is SGDLS, CDR2 YYNGEE. Written as DNA, the CDR3 is TGTGCCAGCAGCCCGGGACTAGCGGCCCGCCAAGAGACCCAGTACTTC. Translation gives CASSPGLAARQETQYF.

This chain connects TRBV5-6 to TRBJ1-1; TRBD1 agrees at 10 bases. Germline V gene lookup returns CDR1 SGHDT and CDR2 YYEEEE. J gave up 5 bases and V 1 base, and 11 bases lay outside the gene matches. This CDR3 has 17 amino acids. The CDR3 protein is CASSLWTGGPRGTEAFF. The CDR3 DNA sequence: TGTGCCAGCAGCTTGTGGACAGGGGGGCCCCGGGGGACTGAAGCTTTCTTT. Based on the CDR3 plus reference TRBV5-6 and TRBJ1-1, the full variable domain is DAGVTQSPTHLIKTRGQQVTLRCSPKSGHDTVSWYQQALGQGPQFIFQYYEEEERQRGNFPDRFSGHQFPNYSSELNVNALLLGDSALYLCASSLWTGGPRGTEAFFGQGTRLTVV.

The chain is built from TRBV6-5 and TRBJ2-3; possibly TRBD1 for D (6 bases). This CDR3 region has 11 residues. Trimming stripped 2 bases from V and 11 bases from J, with 8 bases between. Germline V gives CDR1 MNHEY, CDR2 SVGAGI. In nucleotides, the CDR3 is TGTGCCAGCAGTTACCAGGGGAGGCAGTATTTT. It translates to CASSYQGRQYF.

This chain links TRBV6-6 with TRBJ1-5; no definite D call. The V and J ends lost 6 bases and 0 bases respectively, with 9 bases between them. Germline values: CDR1 MNHNY, CDR2 SVGAGI (reference sequence). The CDR3 contains 14 residues. CDR3 nucleotide sequence: TGTGCCAGCAGCCGGGCCTCTAGCAATCAGCCCCAGCATTTT. Amino acids: CASSRASSNQPQHF.

This sequence joins TRBV11-2 and TRBJ1-2; 7 bases align to TRBD1. V lost 0 bases, J lost 9 bases, and 4 bases stayed unmatched. Germline V gene sequence: CDR1 SGHAT, CDR2 FQNNGV. This CDR3 spans 13 amino acids. CDR3 DNA: TGTGCCAGCAGCTTAGATTTACAGGGGAGCTACACCTTC. Encoded protein: CASSLDLQGSYTF.

In this sample, this clone turned up once. The chain recombines TRBV7-8 with TRBJ2-1, with unresolved D. Deletions cut 1 base from V and 3 bases from J, with 10 bases between. Germline V gene lookup returns CDR1 SGHVS and CDR2 FQNEAQ. This CDR3 spans 15 amino acids. CDR3 in DNA: TGTGCCAGCAGCTTAGTGGCCACTATCTACAATGAGCAGTTCTTC. Translating it yields CASSLVATIYNEQFF.

The chain combines TRBV14 with TRBJ1-1, with TRBD1 identical over 7 bases. This CDR3 region has 12 residues. The J segment lost 4 bases and the V segment lost 5 bases, leaving 1 base of the junction unmatched. Per germline, CDR1 SGHDN and CDR2 FVKESK. The CDR3 nucleotides read TGTGCCAGCAGCGGGGACAGCACTGAAGCTTTCTTT. Protein product: CASSGDSTEAFF.

The chain is built from TRBV28 and TRBJ1-4; weak D call: TRBD1 (6 bases). V lost 2 bases to trimming and J lost 7 bases, with 14 bases between them. The CDR3 extends over 15 amino acids. Germline CDR1 and CDR2: MDHEN and SYDVKM. The chain's CDR3 is CASSLNRERGEKLFF. CDR3 coding DNA: TGTGCCAGCAGTTTAAACAGGGAGAGAGGTGAAAAACTGTTTTTT.

The chain couples TRBV30 to TRBJ1-6; 9 positions match TRBD1. This CDR3 contains 15 residues. CDR1 GTSNPN and CDR2 SVGIG come from the germline V gene (reference sequence). V was clipped by 2 bases and J by 10 bases; unmatched bases: 9. The CDR3 here is CAWSLGQGMGSPLHF. The DNA for the CDR3 is TGTGCCTGGAGTTTAGGACAGGGGATGGGCTCACCCCTCCACTTT.

Comment on this clone: An end of the junction does not agree with germline; a read error may underlie this. The chain has TRBV19 and TRBJ2-5; weak D call: TRBD1 (5 bases). The CDR3 runs to 13 residues. Looked up from germline, CDR1 is LNHDA and CDR2 is SQIVND (reference sequence). The DNA for the CDR3 is TGTGCCAGTAGGGAGACAGACCAAGAAACCCAGTACTTC. As protein: CASRETDQETQYF. Full variable domain (missing parts from reference TRBV19 and TRBJ2-5): DGGITQSPKYLFRKEGQNVTLSCEQNLNHDAMYWYRQDPGQGLRLIYYSQIVNDFQKGDIAEGYSVSREKKESFPLTVTSAQKNPTAFYLCASRETDQETQYFGPGTRLLVL.

The chain links TRBV6-1 to TRBJ2-7, with D perhaps matching TRBD1 (6 bases). Germline V CDR1 and CDR2: MNHNS, SASEGT. The CDR3 has 13 amino acids. The germline V and J ends were trimmed by 10 bases and 7 bases, with 20 bases remaining between them. The CDR3 region has the DNA TGTGCCACCTACAGGGCCCTGTCGGGGGAGCAGTACTTC. The encoded protein is CATYRALSGEQYF.

CDR3 residues: CASSETRGTTGEQYF. For the CDR3, the DNA is TGTGCCAGCAGCGAAACCCGGGGCACAACTGGGGAGCAGTACTTC. V and J are TRBV2 and TRBJ2-7; D tentatively reads TRBD1 or TRBD2 (5 bases each). This CDR3 has 15 amino acids. Germline V lookup: CDR1 SNHLY, CDR2 FYNNEI. V was clipped by 6 bases and J by 7 bases, with 22 bases between them. The full variable domain, completed using reference TRBV2 and TRBJ2-7, is EPEVTQTPSHQVTQMGQEVILRCVPISNHLYFYWYRQILGQKVEFLVSFYNNEISEKSEIFDDQFSVERPDGSNFTLKIRSTKLEDSAMYFCASSETRGTTGEQYFGPGTRLTVT.

Details on this clone: The identical CDR3 is also encoded by other nucleotide sequences in the sample. V gene TRBV7-2 combines with J gene TRBJ2-7; possibly TRBD1 or TRBD2 for D (6 bases each). Trimming stripped 3 bases from V and 3 bases from J, with 12 bases between. This CDR3 has 14 residues. The germline V gene encodes CDR1 SGHTA and CDR2 FQGNSA. For the CDR3, the DNA is TGTGCCAGCAGCTTGACAGGAGGGGGCTACGAGCAGTACTTC. Its translation: CASSLTGGGYEQYF.